This TCR beta chain originates from a study of cytomegalovirus exposure and HLA in healthy donors (dated by TCRdb to about 2017). Background on the whole study: The roughly 650 repertoires of the first cohort and the 120 or so validation repertoires were produced on the same platform, according to a later analysis. The study aimed to test whether signatures of past pathogen exposure could be identified by cataloging public T cell receptors. In addition to the first cohort of approximately 650 subjects, a separate validation cohort of approximately 130 different subjects was used. To predict cytomegalovirus infection status, the study brought together high-throughput TCR immunosequencing, statistical association of individual TCRs with disease status, and machine learning.

Libraries were made using the immunoSEQ multiplex PCR assay. Per the source publication's procedure: To diagnose cytomegalovirus status from the catalog of TCR beta chain sequences, a statistical classification framework was built. This immuneACCESS table, as held by TCRdb, lists in-frame sequences with V and J called but not all clones. Of the missing ones, under half trace to an unresolved V gene in checked studies; the others have no known cause. From that table come the V and J calls and clone size; the DNA was used to work out D and trimming. The sample table contains 250,000 or so clones; only one count was recorded for about 86% of them. The ten top clones hold 2.6% of the sample. The donors were included in the validation cohort of 90 to 150 subjects, a group kept apart from the approximately 700-subject first cohort. Broad study findings and their caveats: Most TCR sequences were observed very rarely across donors, whereas some public TCRs were present in many individuals. Three of the identified cytomegalovirus-associated TCR beta chains were confirmed in vitro to be specific for cytomegalovirus antigens. According to the authors, the approach could potentially be generalized to other disease states and immunological phenotypes. A total of about 150 TCR beta chains were listed by the study as associated with cytomegalovirus. In a later analysis, TCRs clustered in the first cohort were found to also tend to co-occur in the 130 or so validation repertoires, with approximately 94% of cluster scores above 0. A later analysis lacked HLA typing for the validation cohort, so it scored co-occurrence in that cohort across all 130 or so repertoires. The classifier was reported to diagnose cytomegalovirus status with high specificity and sensitivity in both the original cohort and the validation cohort.

This clone was observed once. This receptor's antigen is unknown. Base-call qualities are not available, and no considerably larger clone is one nucleotide away. CDR1 and CDR2 (MDHEN, SYDVKM) derive from the germline V gene. The CDR3 covers 14 residues, taking in both the cysteine and the phenylalanine. Kept here is only the CDR3 DNA, which spans 42 bases and is read in frame from base 1. The V end gives up 2 bases and the J end 4 bases, leaving 5 bases in the junction not matched to a gene. Recombination joined TRBV28 with TRBJ2-7; a stretch of 7 junction bases matches TRBD1. The sample comprised PBMCs. The TCR originated in a man in his late teens or twenties in good health and CMV-seronegative. CDR3 reads: CASSLRDSLYEQYF. The bases read TGTGCCAGCAGTTTAAGGGACAGCCTTTACGAGCAGTACTTC. With the rest looked up from the reference TRBV28 and TRBJ2-7 genes rather than sequenced, the full variable domain is DVKVTQSSRYLVKRTGEKVFLECVQDMDHENMFWYRQDPGLGLRLIYFSYDVKMKEKGDIPEGYSVSREKKERFSLILESASTNQTSMYLCASSLRDSLYEQYFGPGTRLTVT.